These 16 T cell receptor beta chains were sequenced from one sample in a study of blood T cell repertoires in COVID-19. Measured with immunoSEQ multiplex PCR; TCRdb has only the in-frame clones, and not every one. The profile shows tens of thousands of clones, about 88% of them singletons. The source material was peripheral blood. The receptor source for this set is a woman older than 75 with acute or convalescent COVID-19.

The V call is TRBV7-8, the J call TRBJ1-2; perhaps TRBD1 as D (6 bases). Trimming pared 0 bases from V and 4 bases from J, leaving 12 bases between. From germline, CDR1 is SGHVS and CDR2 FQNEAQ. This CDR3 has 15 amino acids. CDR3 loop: CASSLAGGGIYGYTF. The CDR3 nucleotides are TGTGCCAGCAGCTTAGCGGGAGGGGGGATCTATGGCTACACCTTC.

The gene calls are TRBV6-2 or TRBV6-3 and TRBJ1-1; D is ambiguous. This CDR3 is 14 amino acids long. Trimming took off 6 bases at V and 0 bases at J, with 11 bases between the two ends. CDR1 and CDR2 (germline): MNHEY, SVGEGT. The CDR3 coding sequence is TGTGCCAGCAGCACGGGGTGGGTGAACACTGAAGCTTTCTTT. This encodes CASSTGWVNTEAFF.

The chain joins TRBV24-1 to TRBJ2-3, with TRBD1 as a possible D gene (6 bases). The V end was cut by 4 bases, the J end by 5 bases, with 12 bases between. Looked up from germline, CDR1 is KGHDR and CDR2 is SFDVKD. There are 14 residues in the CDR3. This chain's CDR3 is CATSDPGQIDTQYF. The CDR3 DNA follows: TGTGCCACCAGTGACCCGGGACAAATAGATACGCAGTATTTT.

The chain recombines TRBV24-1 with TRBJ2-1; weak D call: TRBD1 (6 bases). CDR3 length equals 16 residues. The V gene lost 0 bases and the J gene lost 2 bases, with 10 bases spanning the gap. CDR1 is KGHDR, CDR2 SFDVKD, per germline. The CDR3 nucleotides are TGTGCCACCAGTGATTTGGCAGGGGCCCCCTACAATGAGCAGTTCTTC. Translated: CATSDLAGAPYNEQFF.

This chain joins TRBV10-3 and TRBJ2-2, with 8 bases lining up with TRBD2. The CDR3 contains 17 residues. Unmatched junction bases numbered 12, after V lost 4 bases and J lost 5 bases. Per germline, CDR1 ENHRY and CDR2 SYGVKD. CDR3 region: CAISAITTSGGTGELFF. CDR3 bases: TGTGCCATCAGTGCGATAACCACTAGCGGAGGGACCGGGGAGCTGTTTTTT.

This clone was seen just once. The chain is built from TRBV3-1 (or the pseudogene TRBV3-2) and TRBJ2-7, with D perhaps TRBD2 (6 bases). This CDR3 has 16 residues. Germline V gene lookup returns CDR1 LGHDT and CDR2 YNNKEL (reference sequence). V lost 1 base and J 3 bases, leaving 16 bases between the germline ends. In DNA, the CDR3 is TGTGCCAGCAGCCAAGCCCCGGGACTCCCAGGCTACGAGCAGTACTTC. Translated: CASSQAPGLPGYEQYF.

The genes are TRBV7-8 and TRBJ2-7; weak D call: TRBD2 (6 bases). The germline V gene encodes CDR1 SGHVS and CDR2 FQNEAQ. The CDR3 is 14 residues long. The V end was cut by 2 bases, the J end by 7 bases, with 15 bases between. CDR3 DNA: TGTGCCAGCAGCTTACCGGGGGTGTGGGGAGAGCAGTACTTC. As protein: CASSLPGVWGEQYF.

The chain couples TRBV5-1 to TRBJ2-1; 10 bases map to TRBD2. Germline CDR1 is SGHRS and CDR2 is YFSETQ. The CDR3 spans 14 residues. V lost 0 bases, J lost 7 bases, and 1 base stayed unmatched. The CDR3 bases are TGCGCCAGCAGCTTGGGTAGCGGGGGGAATGAGCAGTTCTTC. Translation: CASSLGSGGNEQFF.

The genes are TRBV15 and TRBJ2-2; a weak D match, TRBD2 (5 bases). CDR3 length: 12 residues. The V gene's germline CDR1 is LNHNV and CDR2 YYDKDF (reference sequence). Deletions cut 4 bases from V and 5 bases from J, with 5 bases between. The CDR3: CATSTGTGELFF. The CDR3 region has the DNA TGTGCCACCAGCACGGGGACCGGGGAGCTGTTTTTT.

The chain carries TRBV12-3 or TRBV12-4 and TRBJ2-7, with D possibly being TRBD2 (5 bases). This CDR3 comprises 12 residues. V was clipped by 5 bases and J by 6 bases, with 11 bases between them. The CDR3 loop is CASSPPRGEQYF. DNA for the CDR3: TGTGCCAGCAGTCCCCCCCGGGGCGAGCAGTACTTC.

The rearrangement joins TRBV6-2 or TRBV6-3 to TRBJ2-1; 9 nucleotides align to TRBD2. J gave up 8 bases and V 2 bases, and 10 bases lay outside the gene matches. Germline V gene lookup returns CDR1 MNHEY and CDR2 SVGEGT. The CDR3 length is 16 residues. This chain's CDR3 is CASSYAGGGERDEQFF. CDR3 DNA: TGTGCCAGCAGTTACGCGGGCGGGGGGGAAAGGGATGAGCAGTTCTTC.

The CDR3 nucleotides are TGCGCCAGCAGCTGGACCGGGACAGTCTATGAAAAACTGTTTTTT. Residues: CASSWTGTVYEKLFF. This chain uses TRBV5-1 with TRBJ1-4; 7 nucleotides agree with TRBD1. The CDR3 is 15 amino acids. Looked up from germline, CDR1 is SGHRS and CDR2 is YFSETQ. The V segment lost 3 bases and the J segment 6 bases; nucleotides outside the gene matches: 8. The variable domain in full, completed from reference TRBV5-1 and TRBJ1-4, reads KAGVTQTPRYLIKTRGQQVTLSCSPISGHRSVSWYQQTPGQGLQFLFEYFSETQRNKGNFPGRFSGRQFSNSRSEMNVSTLELGDSALYLCASSWTGTVYEKLFFGSGTQLSVL.

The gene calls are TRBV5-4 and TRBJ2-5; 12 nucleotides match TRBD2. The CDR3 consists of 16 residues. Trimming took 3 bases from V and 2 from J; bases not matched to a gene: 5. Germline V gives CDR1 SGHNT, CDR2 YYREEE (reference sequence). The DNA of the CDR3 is TGTGCCAGCAGCTCACAACTAGCGGGGGGACAAGAGACCCAGTACTTC. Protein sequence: CASSSQLAGGQETQYF.

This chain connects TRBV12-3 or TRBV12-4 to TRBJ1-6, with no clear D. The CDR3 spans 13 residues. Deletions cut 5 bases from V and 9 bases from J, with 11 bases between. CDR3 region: CASSPGASSPLHF. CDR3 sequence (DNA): TGTGCCAGCAGTCCTGGTGCGAGTTCACCCCTCCACTTT.

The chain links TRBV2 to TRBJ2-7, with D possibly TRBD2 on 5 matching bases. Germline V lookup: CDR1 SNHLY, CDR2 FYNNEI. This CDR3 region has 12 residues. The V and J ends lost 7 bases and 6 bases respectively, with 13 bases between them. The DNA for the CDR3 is TGTGCCAGCATTGGAGGTGCGGCCGAGCAGTACTTC. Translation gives CASIGGAAEQYF.

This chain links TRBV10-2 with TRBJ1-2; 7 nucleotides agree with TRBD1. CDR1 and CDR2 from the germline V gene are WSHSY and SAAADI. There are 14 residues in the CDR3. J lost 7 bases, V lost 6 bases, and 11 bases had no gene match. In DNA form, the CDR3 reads TGCGCCAGCAGCCTCTCGACAGGGCGTTTTGGCTACACCTTC. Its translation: CASSLSTGRFGYTF.